The clone carrying this T cell receptor beta chain has only one observation. Using immunoSEQ multiplex PCR, the repertoire was profiled, and TCRdb retains in-frame clones only, with some absent. The data show about 42,000 clones, more than 90% seen once. The data originate from a study of T cell changes during pregnancy in multiple sclerosis. Germline CDR1 SEHNR, CDR2 FQNEAQ (reference sequence). The length of the CDR3 is 12 residues. Trimming took 10 bases from V and 2 from J, leaving 12 bases between them. This sample comprised CD4+ T cells from peripheral blood mononuclear cells, obtained in the second trimester of pregnancy. This TCR came from a female donor in good health, enrolled as a control in a pregnancy study. The chain couples TRBV7-9 to TRBJ2-7; a possible D gene is TRBD2 (5 bases). In DNA form, the CDR3 reads TGTGCCACGGGAACCGGGGCCTACGAGCAGTACTTC. Its protein product is CATGTGAYEQYF.